This TCR beta chain is drawn from a study of blood T cell repertoires in COVID-19. V was clipped by 6 bases and J by 3 bases; unmatched bases: 10. Germline lookup yields CDR1 MDHEN and CDR2 SYDVKM. The CDR3 extends over 16 amino acids. This table comes from immunoSEQ multiplex PCR, and its TCRdb copy is limited to in-frame clones, with some not included. The data show around 250,000 clones, with 80% to 90% seen just once and 1.5% to 2% held by the top ten. In this sample, this clone turned up a few times. The source is a woman in her fifties or sixties who had recovered from COVID-19. The sample comprised PBMCs or T cells enriched from blood (not recorded which). The V gene is TRBV28, the J gene TRBJ1-4; TRBD1 matches 7 bases. The CDR3: CASSLTGNNPNEKLFF. CDR3 coding DNA: TGTGCCAGCAGCTTGACAGGGAATAATCCTAATGAAAAACTGTTTTTT.